This passage covers 15 T cell receptor beta chains from one sample sequenced in a study of technical replicates of blood from several donors. Sequencing was performed with immunoSEQ multiplex PCR; in TCRdb, only in-frame clones are kept and a portion is missing. The table lists 80,000 or so clones, roughly 94% of them singletons. What was sequenced was T cells isolated from PBMCs. The receptor set was obtained from a human donor in good health.

The V gene is TRBV5-4, the J gene TRBJ1-1; D is uncertain. The CDR3 loop spans 15 amino acids. V was cut by 5 bases and J by 3 bases, with 17 bases left in between. Germline assignment: CDR1 SGHNT and CDR2 YYREEE (reference sequence). CDR3 loop: CASSFLRGSYTEAFF. CDR3 nucleotides: TGTGCCAGCAGTTTCTTGCGTGGGAGTTACACTGAAGCTTTCTTT.

The chain combines TRBV28 with TRBJ2-5; D is uncertain. CDR3 length: 14 amino acids. CDR1 is MDHEN and CDR2 is SYDVKM in the germline V gene. The V end was cut by 6 bases, the J end by 1 base, with 12 bases between. The CDR3 sequence is CASSPRLIQETQYF. DNA of the CDR3: TGTGCCAGCAGCCCAAGACTGATCCAAGAGACCCAGTACTTC.

The CDR3 sequence is CASSTGTGGINQPQHF. The CDR3 bases are TGTGCCAGTAGTACGGGGACAGGGGGTATCAATCAGCCCCAGCATTTT. The chain couples TRBV19 to TRBJ1-5; the match to TRBD1 covers 11 bases. V dropped 4 bases and J dropped 3; count of bases not matched to a gene: 5. The CDR3 length is 16 residues. Germline V gene data show CDR1 as LNHDA and CDR2 as SQIVND (reference sequence).

There are a few counts of this clone. The chain has TRBV4-2 and TRBJ1-4; 10 bases line up with TRBD1. CDR3 length: 16 amino acids. In germline, CDR1 is LGHNA, CDR2 YNFKEQ. The ends lost 3 bases at V and 8 bases at J; junction bases unmatched: 9. The DNA for the CDR3 is TGTGCCAGCAGCCAGGAGATTGGGACAGGGGTGGAAAAACTGTTTTTT. Translated: CASSQEIGTGVEKLFF.

V usage is TRBV4-1 and J usage is TRBJ2-1, with TRBD2 identical over 10 bases. This CDR3 contains 16 residues. From germline, CDR1 is MGHRA and CDR2 YSYEKL. V shed 1 base, J shed 9 bases, and the junction held 9 bases outside the gene matches. CDR3 nucleotide sequence: TGCGCCAGCAGCCAAGTGGGGAGCGGGAGGGAGGGTGAGCAGTTCTTC. Protein sequence: CASSQVGSGREGEQFF.

The sample holds one count of this clone. The CDR3 is CSVVVGQKNTGELFF. The CDR3 DNA reads as TGCAGCGTTGTCGTAGGACAGAAGAACACCGGGGAGCTGTTTTTT. This chain joins TRBV29-1 and TRBJ2-2; the D gene is possibly TRBD1 (6 bases). The germline V and J ends were trimmed by 4 bases and 1 base, with 13 bases remaining between them. Germline V gives CDR1 SQVTM, CDR2 ANQGSEA. The CDR3 is 15 amino acids.

The chain links TRBV4-3 to TRBJ2-1, with a possible D match to TRBD1 (6 bases). The CDR3 is 16 residues long. The germline V gene encodes CDR1 LGHNA and CDR2 YSLEER. V lost 0 bases and J 0 bases, leaving 9 bases between the germline ends. The CDR3, as DNA: TGCGCCAGCAGCCAAGATGGACAGCGCTCCTACAATGAGCAGTTCTTC. The encoded protein is CASSQDGQRSYNEQFF.

The genes are TRBV7-9 and TRBJ2-1; 14 bases fit TRBD2. The junction had 3 bases not matched to a gene; V was cut back by 0 bases and J by 2 bases. Germline V gives CDR1 SEHNR, CDR2 FQNEAQ (reference sequence). This CDR3 comprises 18 residues. The CDR3 DNA is TGTGCCAGCAGCTTAGCCCGACTAGCGGGAGGGACCTACAATGAGCAGTTCTTC. Translating it yields CASSLARLAGGTYNEQFF.

This clone was picked up one time. V gene TRBV18 combines with J gene TRBJ1-1; TRBD1 might be the D (5 bases). This CDR3 contains 13 residues. The V gene's germline CDR1 is KGHSH and CDR2 LQKENI. V shed 0 bases and J shed 4 bases, with 6 bases lying between them. Here the CDR3 reads CASSPPQGTEAFF. The DNA of the CDR3 is TGTGCCAGCTCACCACCGCAGGGCACTGAAGCTTTCTTT.

V is TRBV9 and J is TRBJ1-1; weak D call: TRBD1 (5 bases). The ends were cut back, 0 bases at V and 6 bases at J, with 9 bases in the middle. Germline V gives CDR1 SGDLS, CDR2 YYNGEE. The CDR3 is 13 amino acids. The CDR3 loop reads CASSVGGVAEAFF. CDR3 DNA sequence: TGTGCCAGCAGCGTAGGGGGGGTTGCTGAAGCTTTCTTT.

The chain combines TRBV10-3 with TRBJ2-7; D not resolved. Trimming removed 8 bases from V and 6 bases from J, with 14 bases in between. This CDR3 has 12 residues. Germline lookup yields CDR1 ENHRY and CDR2 SYGVKD. DNA of the CDR3: TGTGCCATCGCTTTGCTACTCGGCGAGCAGTACTTC. Encoded protein: CAIALLLGEQYF.

V usage is TRBV13 and J usage is TRBJ2-5; 8 positions agree with TRBD2. The germline CDR1 and CDR2 sequences are PRHDT and FYEKMQ (reference sequence). The CDR3 is 17 residues long. V dropped 5 bases and J dropped 4; count of bases not matched to a gene: 15. The CDR3 protein is CASSLYSGGPPRETQYF. The CDR3 DNA reads as TGTGCCAGCAGCCTATATTCGGGAGGGCCTCCCAGAGAGACCCAGTACTTC.

V usage is TRBV4-3 and J usage is TRBJ2-7; D is uncertain. V was trimmed by 0 bases and J by 3 bases, leaving 18 bases between them. This CDR3 has 17 amino acids. Germline assignment: CDR1 LGHNA and CDR2 YSLEER. The CDR3 nucleotides read TGCGCCAGCAGCCAAGACCCACTTTCCGGGTTTGGCTACGAGCAGTACTTC. It yields the protein CASSQDPLSGFGYEQYF.

This rearrangement joins TRBV5-1 to TRBJ1-2; 10 nucleotides align to TRBD1. CDR3 size: 14 residues. With 2 bases clipped from V and 6 bases from J, the junction kept 4 bases outside the gene matches. Per the germline V gene, CDR1 is SGHRS and CDR2 is YFSETQ. This CDR3 reads CASSFRDRGDGYTF. The CDR3 DNA sequence: TGCGCCAGCAGCTTCCGGGACAGGGGAGATGGCTACACCTTC.

The chain employs TRBV25-1 and TRBJ2-5; maybe TRBD1 (6 bases). V was shortened by 3 bases and J by 2 bases, with 13 bases between the two germline ends. This CDR3 is 15 amino acids long. Germline V CDR1 and CDR2: MGHDK, SYGVNS. In nucleotides, the CDR3 is TGTGCCAGCAGTGAGACACGGACAGATCAAGAGACCCAGTACTTC. Protein sequence: CASSETRTDQETQYF. The full variable domain, its missing parts supplied by reference TRBV25-1 and TRBJ2-5, is EADIYQTPRYLVIGTGKKITLECSQTMGHDKMYWYQQDPGMELHLIHYSYGVNSTEKGDLSSESTVSRIRTEHFPLTLESARPSHTSQYLCASSETRTDQETQYFGPGTRLLVL.